This T cell receptor (beta chain) was retrieved from a study of graft-versus-host responses after intestinal transplantation. For the study at large: Recipients got multivisceral, liver-intestinal, or isolated intestinal transplants. Anti-thymocyte globulin induction was given to all recipients, followed by tacrolimus and steroids for three to four years.

Concerning this clone itself: Its target is unknown.

General study results and limits: Recipient marrow contained GvH clones, some of which appeared first in ileum or blood.

V was trimmed by 4 bases and J by 5 bases, leaving 11 bases between them. The CDR3 has 13 amino acids. Germline lookup yields CDR1 MNHNS and CDR2 SASEGT. TCRdb keeps only in-frame clones here, not all; method: immunoSEQ multiplex PCR. Of over 100,000 clones listed, about 93% are singletons. This TCR came from a human donor who received an intestinal transplant. The chain links TRBV6-1 to TRBJ1-2; D gene unclear. Sample: unstimulated CD4+ T cells sorted from spleen or lymph node cells, taken before intestinal transplant. The CDR3 region is CASSVVTGYGYTF. The CDR3 region has the DNA TGTGCCAGCAGTGTTGTAACCGGGTATGGCTACACCTTC.